This T cell receptor beta chain was captured in a study of blood T cell repertoires in COVID-19. Study overall: Sites in the United States, Italy and Spain provided acute and convalescent COVID-19 samples.

Only in-frame clones appear in the TCRdb table, and some are missing; sequencing was by immunoSEQ multiplex PCR. The table lists 50,000 to 80,000 clones, over 75% of them singletons. The CDR3 contains 18 residues. V trimming: 1 base; J trimming: 7 bases; junction bases outside the gene matches: 12. Germline CDR1 PRHDT, CDR2 FYEKMQ (reference sequence). Sequencing was done on a sample of peripheral blood. The receptor's source is a woman older than 75 with active COVID-19. This sequence joins TRBV13 and TRBJ2-1; TRBD2 agrees at 11 bases. CDR3 protein: CASSLASGRTVETNEQFF. In DNA form, the CDR3 reads TGTGCCAGCAGCTTAGCTAGCGGGAGGACTGTAGAAACTAATGAGCAGTTCTTC.